The rows below give T cell receptor beta chains drawn from one sample of a study of CD8 T cells in Susac syndrome. TCRdb itself ran the immunoSEQ multiplex PCR reads through MiXCR, one entry per CDR3 protein. The sample lists around 170,000 distinct CDR3 sequences, around 96% occurring once. Sequences were obtained from CD8+ T cells from PBMCs. The receptors come from a human donor with multiple sclerosis. Both conserved end residues are part of each CDR3. The D gene is left open where the match is weak. Clone size is given for some rows only: seen once, a few or many times, or a class if the clone is expanded.

v_call	clone_size	d_call	j_call	cdr3_nt	cdr3_aa
TRBV10-3	once	TRBD2	TRBJ2-3	TGTGCCATCAGTCAACTAGCGGTTAGCACAGATACGCAGTATTTT	CAISQLAVSTDTQYF
TRBV7-2	NA	NA	TRBJ2-7	TGTGCCAGCAGCTTAACGACTACCTCCAGGCACGAGCAGTACTTC	CASSLTTTSRHEQYF
TRBV12-3/TRBV12-4	NA	TRBD2	TRBJ2-1	TGTGCCAGCAGTTTAGCTGGACTAGCGGGAGCAAATGAGCAGTTCTTC	CASSLAGLAGANEQFF
TRBV5-1	NA	NA	TRBJ1-5	TGCGCCAGCAGCTTGGGCCAGGATCAGCCCCAGCATTTT	CASSLGQDQPQHF
TRBV7-9	NA	NA	TRBJ2-1	TGTGCCAGCAGCTTACCGGCGGGGACGTACAATGAGCAGTTCTTC	CASSLPAGTYNEQFF
TRBV9	NA	NA	TRBJ1-6	TGTGCCAGCAGCCCCGTGGGGGGACGTAATTCACCCCTCCACTTT	CASSPVGGRNSPLHF
TRBV5-1	NA	NA	TRBJ1-5	TGCGCCAGCAGCTTGACAGGGAGTCAGCCCCAGCATTTT	CASSLTGSQPQHF
TRBV5-6	NA	NA	TRBJ2-1	TGTGCCAGCAGCTTGGAATTAGCGTCCAATGAGCAGTTCTTC	CASSLELASNEQFF
TRBV20-1	NA	NA	TRBJ2-7	TGCAGTGCCCAAGGGACGGAAAACTACGAGCAGTACTTC	CSAQGTENYEQYF
TRBV20-1	NA	NA	TRBJ1-2	TGCAGTGTCGAAATGACGCAGGGAGCGCATTTTGGCTACACCTTC	CSVEMTQGAHFGYTF